The 22 T cell receptor beta chains below all came from one sample that was sequenced in a study of beta chain features in type 1 diabetes. General observations from the study: Shorter TCRB CDR3s, moderately but significantly so, marked every one of the four CD4+ subsets in Type 1 diabetes patients.

These receptors lack a known antigen. Expressed TCRB transcripts got sequenced, as all isolated RNA was reverse transcribed. TCRdb keeps only in-frame clones here, not all; method: immunoSEQ multiplex PCR. The data hold roughly 700,000 clones, with around an eighth observed a single time. Sequenced sample: naive CD4+ T cells from blood. The receptors shown here come from a man between 18 and 35 years old with type 1 diabetes.

This rearrangement joins TRBV7-2 to TRBJ2-1, with D perhaps TRBD2 (6 bases). This CDR3 has 12 amino acids. The germline V gene has CDR1 SGHTA and CDR2 FQGNSA. V lost 1 base, J lost 12 bases, and 10 bases lay in between. CDR3 DNA sequence: TGTGCCAGCAGCTTAGTAGGGACTTCGCAGTTCTTC. Amino acid sequence: CASSLVGTSQFF.

V is TRBV6-6 and J is TRBJ2-1; TRBD2 is a possible D gene (6 bases). The germline V and J ends were trimmed by 5 bases and 2 bases, with 10 bases remaining between them. Germline V gene lookup returns CDR1 MNHNY and CDR2 SVGAGI (reference sequence). The length of the CDR3 is 14 residues. The CDR3 here is CASSREVTYNEQFF. DNA of the CDR3: TGTGCCAGCAGTAGGGAGGTAACCTACAATGAGCAGTTCTTC.

This clone was seen more than once but under ten times. The J gene is TRBJ2-1, the V gene TRBV25-1; D gene unclear. Trimming cost V 5 bases and J 5 bases, with 13 bases left between them. CDR1 is MGHDK, CDR2 SYGVNS, per germline. This CDR3 has 14 residues. The CDR3 loop reads CASSNGLVDNEQFF. CDR3 sequence (DNA): TGTGCCAGCAGTAACGGCCTCGTAGACAATGAGCAGTTCTTC. Full variable domain (missing parts from reference TRBV25-1 and TRBJ2-1): EADIYQTPRYLVIGTGKKITLECSQTMGHDKMYWYQQDPGMELHLIHYSYGVNSTEKGDLSSESTVSRIRTEHFPLTLESARPSHTSQYLCASSNGLVDNEQFFGPGTRLTVL.

V usage is TRBV5-6 and J usage is TRBJ2-3; D uncertain. V was clipped by 1 base and J by 0 bases, with 9 bases between them. There are 15 residues in the CDR3. Germline values: CDR1 SGHDT, CDR2 YYEEEE. CDR3 nucleotides: TGTGCCAGCAGCTTGTTCTGGGCTAGCACAGATACGCAGTATTTT. Its translation is CASSLFWASTDTQYF. The complete variable domain, with remaining parts taken from reference TRBV5-6 and TRBJ2-3, reads DAGVTQSPTHLIKTRGQQVTLRCSPKSGHDTVSWYQQALGQGPQFIFQYYEEEERQRGNFPDRFSGHQFPNYSSELNVNALLLGDSALYLCASSLFWASTDTQYFGPGTRLTVL.

Remarks on this clone: One end of the junction is discordant with germline, which a read error may explain. The chain links TRBV10-3 to TRBJ1-1; possible D gene TRBD1, 5 bases. Germline-derived CDR1 and CDR2 are ENHRY and SYGVKD. CDR3 length: 13 amino acids. The CDR3 is CAIGEDMNTEAFF. In DNA, the CDR3 is TGTGCCATCGGTGAGGACATGAACACTGAAGCTTTCTTT.

This clone was seen a handful of times. The chain combines TRBV19 with TRBJ2-1; 7 bases agree with TRBD2. Germline CDR1 LNHDA, CDR2 SQIVND (reference sequence). The CDR3 spans 16 residues. V lost 7 bases and J lost 7; bases outside the gene matches: 16. DNA of the CDR3: TGTGCCAGTACTCCGGGGGGTTCACCGTGGTGGAATGAGCAGTTCTTC. This codes for CASTPGGSPWWNEQFF.

This clone was seen a few times. CDR3 in DNA: TGTGCCAGTGAGGGCCTGCGGCAAAACTATGGCTACACCTTC. This codes for CASEGLRQNYGYTF. This chain uses TRBV19 with TRBJ1-2; the D is unclear. V shed 8 bases and J shed 2 bases, with 15 bases lying between them. Germline V lookup: CDR1 LNHDA, CDR2 SQIVND (reference sequence). The CDR3 extends over 14 amino acids.

V gene TRBV5-1 combines with J gene TRBJ1-5; no clear D gene. The CDR3 spans 14 residues. V lost 0 bases and J 2 bases, leaving 6 bases between the germline ends. Germline V CDR1 and CDR2: SGHRS, YFSETQ. CDR3 nucleotide sequence: TGCGCCAGCAGCTTGGGCCTCGGCAATCAGCCCCAGCATTTT. Residues: CASSLGLGNQPQHF.

This clone was found a few times. The rearrangement links TRBV6-5 to TRBJ1-5; no definite D call. Per germline, CDR1 MNHEY and CDR2 SVGAGI. The CDR3 spans 12 residues. Trimming stripped 8 bases from V and 4 bases from J, with 9 bases between. The CDR3 DNA follows: TGTGCCAGCGGGTCGGGGAATCAGCCCCAGCATTTT. Its translation: CASGSGNQPQHF.

The chain uses TRBV7-8 and TRBJ2-1; D is uncertain. Deletions cut 4 bases from V and 6 bases from J, with 7 bases between. This CDR3 has 12 amino acids. In germline, CDR1 is SGHVS, CDR2 FQNEAQ. The CDR3: CASSSLSNEQFF. In DNA, the CDR3 is TGTGCCAGCAGCTCCCTTAGCAATGAGCAGTTCTTC.

This chain joins TRBV6-1 and TRBJ1-6; TRBD1 matches 7 bases. The CDR3 loop spans 14 amino acids. Trimming at V came to 4 bases and at J to 10 bases, leaving 7 bases not matched to a gene. Germline V CDR1 and CDR2: MNHNS, SASEGT. CDR3 sequence reads: CASSGTGDRSPLHF. As DNA, the CDR3 is TGTGCCAGCAGTGGTACAGGGGATAGATCACCCCTCCACTTT.

The chain couples TRBV6-5 to TRBJ2-1; D not resolved. Germline lookup yields CDR1 MNHEY and CDR2 SVGAGI. This CDR3 contains 13 residues. The V end was cut by 6 bases, the J end by 6 bases, with 12 bases between. The CDR3 region has the DNA TGTGCCAGCAGCCACCCCCCCGGCAATGAGCAGTTCTTC. It codes for CASSHPPGNEQFF.

A few counts support this clone. The V gene is TRBV2, the J gene TRBJ2-6; no clear D gene. Trimming pared 7 bases from V and 0 bases from J, leaving 10 bases between. The germline V gene encodes CDR1 SNHLY and CDR2 FYNNEI. This CDR3 comprises 15 residues. The chain's CDR3 is CASTSMGSGANVLTF. The CDR3 DNA follows: TGTGCCAGCACCTCTATGGGCTCTGGGGCCAACGTCCTGACTTTC. The variable domain in full, with the rest retrieved from reference TRBV2 and TRBJ2-6, is EPEVTQTPSHQVTQMGQEVILRCVPISNHLYFYWYRQILGQKVEFLVSFYNNEISEKSEIFDDQFSVERPDGSNFTLKIRSTKLEDSAMYFCASTSMGSGANVLTFGAGSRLTVL.

The chain combines TRBV11-3 with TRBJ1-1; D possibly corresponds to TRBD1 (6 bases). V lost 2 bases to trimming and J lost 4 bases, with 11 bases between them. The CDR3 sequence is 14 residues long. Germline CDR1 reads SGHNT; CDR2 reads YENEEA. CDR3 residues: CASSLRLGGTEAFF. The CDR3 DNA sequence: TGTGCCAGCAGCTTAAGGTTAGGGGGCACTGAAGCTTTCTTT.

The chain is built from TRBV2 and TRBJ1-5; D perhaps matches TRBD1 (5 bases). There are 17 residues in the CDR3. Germline V gene lookup returns CDR1 SNHLY and CDR2 FYNNEI. V gave up 6 bases and J gave up 0 bases, with 18 bases separating them. The CDR3 nucleotides are TGTGCCAGCAGCCGTGAAATGGGACCTTATAGCAATCAGCCCCAGCATTTT. It yields the protein CASSREMGPYSNQPQHF. Filled out from reference TRBV2 and TRBJ1-5, the complete variable domain reads EPEVTQTPSHQVTQMGQEVILRCVPISNHLYFYWYRQILGQKVEFLVSFYNNEISEKSEIFDDQFSVERPDGSNFTLKIRSTKLEDSAMYFCASSREMGPYSNQPQHFGDGTRLSIL.

This clone was seen only a few times. The rearrangement joins TRBV29-1 to TRBJ1-2; maybe TRBD1 (6 bases). The germline V gene encodes CDR1 SQVTM and CDR2 ANQGSEA. V was trimmed by 1 base and J by 4 bases, leaving 13 bases between them. The CDR3 sequence is 14 residues long. The CDR3 protein is CSVEVSQGIYGYTF. DNA of the CDR3: TGCAGCGTTGAAGTCTCACAGGGTATCTATGGCTACACCTTC.

This clone was seen more than once but under ten times. The CDR3 region is CASATGGDTQYF. CDR3 bases: TGTGCCAGCGCCACGGGAGGAGATACGCAGTATTTT. The rearrangement uses TRBV7-9 and TRBJ2-3, with 7 bases lining up with TRBD2. The V and J ends lost 8 bases and 5 bases, in that order; junction bases with no gene match: 4. This CDR3 comprises 12 residues. The germline gives CDR1 SEHNR, CDR2 FQNEAQ (reference sequence).

This clone has just a few counts. The chain joins TRBV7-8 to TRBJ2-7, with 8 bases lining up with TRBD2. The CDR3 extends over 15 amino acids. Germline assignment: CDR1 SGHVS and CDR2 FQNEAQ. V was pared by 5 bases and J by 4 bases, with 10 bases of the junction left unmatched. CDR3 amino acids: CASSPLGRAQYEQYF. CDR3 sequence (DNA): TGTGCCAGCAGCCCCCTCGGGAGGGCTCAATACGAGCAGTACTTC.

CDR3 sequence: CASSIPGQGGTGELFF. As DNA, the CDR3 is TGTGCCAGCAGCATACCGGGACAGGGGGGCACCGGGGAGCTGTTTTTT. The chain joins TRBV11-2 to TRBJ2-2; 11 nucleotides agree with TRBD1. Germline CDR1 and CDR2: SGHAT and FQNNGV. This CDR3 spans 16 amino acids. The trim removed 5 bases at V and 4 bases at J, leaving 6 bases unmatched.

This chain connects TRBV27 to TRBJ2-3; D unclear. Trimming shortened V by 9 bases and J by 6 bases, and 7 bases separated the two germline ends. Looked up from germline, CDR1 is MNHEY and CDR2 is SMNVEV (reference sequence). CDR3 length: 10 residues. The CDR3 loop is CARTTDTQYF. The CDR3 nucleotides read TGTGCCAGGACCACGGATACGCAGTATTTT.

This clone was detected only a few times. The chain combines TRBV27 with TRBJ2-2; D might be TRBD2 (6 bases). CDR3 length: 16 residues. Per germline, CDR1 MNHEY and CDR2 SMNVEV (reference sequence). Trimming stripped 0 bases from V and 2 bases from J, with 10 bases between. CDR3 bases: TGTGCCAGCAGTTTATCGGGGGGTCGAAACACCGGGGAGCTGTTTTTT. The encoded protein is CASSLSGGRNTGELFF.

The rearrangement uses TRBV2 and TRBJ1-2; D uncertain. The CDR3 contains 14 residues. CDR1 is SNHLY, CDR2 FYNNEI, per germline. Trimming removed 4 bases at V and 2 bases at J, with 11 bases between. The CDR3 sequence: CASSVSGGNYGYTF. The CDR3 DNA reads TGTGCCAGCAGTGTGAGCGGAGGGAACTATGGCTACACCTTC.